The 10 T cell receptor beta chains reported below all come from one sample, sequenced in a study of blood T cell repertoires in COVID-19. Sequencing was performed with immunoSEQ multiplex PCR; in TCRdb, only in-frame clones are kept and a portion is missing. The top ten hold 1.7% of the sample, which has fewer than 350,000 clones, approximately 91% seen once. Input material: PBMCs or T cells enriched from blood (not recorded which). The receptors were sampled from a woman in her 40s who had recovered from COVID-19.

The chain carries TRBV30 and TRBJ2-3, with a tentative D call TRBD2 (6 bases). The germline V and J ends were trimmed by 2 bases and 7 bases, with 19 bases remaining between them. Germline values: CDR1 GTSNPN, CDR2 SVGIG (reference sequence). The CDR3 spans 15 residues. CDR3 coding DNA: TGTGCCTGGAGTCACGGCGGGATCTTCCTATATACGCAGTATTTT. This translates into CAWSHGGIFLYTQYF.

The gene calls are TRBV18 and TRBJ1-2; possibly TRBD1 for D (5 bases). V lost 0 bases and J 5 bases, leaving 16 bases between the germline ends. Germline CDR1 is KGHSH and CDR2 is LQKENI. This CDR3 region has 16 residues. The CDR3 protein is CASSPPDGGITYGYTF. The CDR3 nucleotides are TGTGCCAGCTCACCACCGGATGGGGGGATTACGTATGGCTACACCTTC.

The rearrangement links TRBV19 to TRBJ1-5, with D possibly being TRBD1 (6 bases). CDR3 size: 13 residues. The germline gives CDR1 LNHDA, CDR2 SQIVND (reference sequence). V was trimmed by 4 bases and J by 7 bases, leaving 11 bases between them. The CDR3 loop is CASSNVGAQPQHF. The CDR3 DNA follows: TGTGCCAGTAGTAACGTGGGGGCACAGCCCCAGCATTTT.

CDR3 sequence: CASSLAGTRTYEQYF. CDR3 DNA sequence: TGTGCCAGCAGCTTAGCGGGGACTCGTACCTACGAGCAGTACTTC. J is TRBJ2-7 and V is TRBV7-8; D is possibly TRBD2 (6 bases). The CDR3 runs to 15 residues. Per the germline V gene, CDR1 is SGHVS and CDR2 is FQNEAQ. Trimming stripped 0 bases from V and 2 bases from J, with 11 bases between.

The genes are TRBV7-6 and TRBJ2-5; 7 bases match TRBD1. From germline, CDR1 is SGHVS and CDR2 FNYEAQ. V gave up 3 bases and J gave up 5 bases; unmatched junction bases: 6. The CDR3 has 14 residues. CDR3 sequence reads: CASSLTGLVETQYF. For the CDR3, the DNA is TGTGCCAGCAGCTTGACAGGGTTAGTGGAGACCCAGTACTTC.

The gene calls are TRBV29-1 and TRBJ2-7; tentative D call: TRBD2 (5 bases). Trimming removed 3 bases at V and 4 bases at J, with 19 bases between. The CDR3 runs to 15 residues. The germline CDR1 and CDR2 sequences are SQVTM and ANQGSEA. The CDR3 is CSVEGKAGSGYEQYF. The DNA for the CDR3 is TGCAGCGTTGAGGGGAAGGCCGGTTCGGGATACGAGCAGTACTTC.

The chain employs TRBV7-9 and TRBJ2-7, with 7 positions matching TRBD2. V was pared by 5 bases and J by 2 bases, with 9 bases of the junction left unmatched. Looked up from germline, CDR1 is SEHNR and CDR2 is FQNEAQ (reference sequence). The CDR3 length is 15 residues. CDR3 sequence (DNA): TGTGCCAGCAGCGACACCTCGGGGACTACCTACGAGCAGTACTTC. Its translation is CASSDTSGTTYEQYF.

The J gene is TRBJ1-1, the V gene TRBV2; D may be TRBD1 (6 bases). V was clipped by 3 bases and J by 1 base, with 12 bases between them. CDR1 is SNHLY, CDR2 FYNNEI, per germline. The CDR3 is 15 amino acids. The CDR3 DNA follows: TGTGCCAGCAGTGAGTTAGGGGGAGAGAACACTGAAGCTTTCTTT. This translates into CASSELGGENTEAFF.

This clone has just a few counts. The chain employs TRBV5-1 and TRBJ1-1, with a possible D match to TRBD1 (5 bases). Trimming shortened V by 0 bases and J by 1 base, and 7 bases separated the two germline ends. CDR1 is SGHRS and CDR2 is YFSETQ in the germline V gene. The CDR3 spans 14 residues. CDR3 bases: TGCGCCAGCAGCTTGGCCACAGGGAACACTGAAGCTTTCTTT. Translated: CASSLATGNTEAFF.

A single count supports this clone. The V gene is TRBV4-1, the J gene TRBJ2-3; possible D gene TRBD2, 5 bases. V was clipped by 0 bases and J by 1 base, with 14 bases between them. From germline, CDR1 is MGHRA and CDR2 YSYEKL. CDR3 length equals 17 residues. The CDR3 DNA follows: TGCGCCAGCAGCCAAGATCGGAGAGGACTTCGCACAGATACGCAGTATTTT. Protein sequence: CASSQDRRGLRTDTQYF.